Below are 25 T cell receptor beta chains sequenced from a single sample in a study of shared clonotypes between healthy human individuals. The table came from immunoSEQ multiplex PCR; TCRdb's copy has only in-frame clones and leaves some out. There are more than 900,000 clones in the sample; 75% to 80% occur only once, and around 0.6% lies in the top ten. Sequenced material: memory CD4+ T cells from PBMCs. Subset indicated: CD45RA-negative fraction. The receptor set was obtained from a man between 18 and 35 years old in good health. Some clones in this sample may be carry-over from other donors' samples.

The rearrangement uses TRBV4-1 and TRBJ2-5; either TRBD1 or TRBD2 may supply D (7 bases each). Germline V gene sequence: CDR1 MGHRA, CDR2 YSYEKL. V was trimmed by 2 bases and J by 5 bases, leaving 12 bases between them. CDR3 length equals 14 residues. In DNA form, the CDR3 reads TGCGCCAGCAGCCAACCTCAGGGGGGGGAGACCCAGTACTTC. It encodes CASSQPQGGETQYF.

This clone was observed a few times. The chain recombines TRBV27 with TRBJ1-5, with D maybe TRBD1 (5 bases). Looked up from germline, CDR1 is MNHEY and CDR2 is SMNVEV (reference sequence). This CDR3 spans 15 amino acids. V was trimmed by 4 bases and J by 7 bases, leaving 17 bases between them. CDR3 DNA: TGTGCCAGCAGTTCCGGCACGAGGGGTATACAGCCCCAGCATTTT. This translates into CASSSGTRGIQPQHF.

This chain links TRBV5-6 with TRBJ2-2; the match to TRBD1 covers 8 bases. The CDR3 is 16 residues long. V lost 4 bases, J lost 0 bases, and 5 bases stayed unmatched. Germline V CDR1 and CDR2: SGHDT, YYEEEE. The CDR3 protein is CASSPGQGANTGELFF. Written as DNA, the CDR3 is TGTGCCAGCAGCCCAGGACAGGGCGCGAACACCGGGGAGCTGTTTTTT.

This clone was seen once. Other DNA sequences in this sample translate to the same CDR3. The chain uses TRBV5-4 and TRBJ2-3; 7 positions agree with TRBD1. This CDR3 spans 14 amino acids. CDR1 is SGHNT, CDR2 YYREEE, per germline (reference sequence). The V gene end was trimmed by 4 bases and the J gene end by 1 base; junction bases not matched to a gene: 3. CDR3 bases: TGTGCCAGCAGCGTAGGACAGGGCACAGATACGCAGTATTTT. Its translation: CASSVGQGTDTQYF.

This clone was seen a single time. The V call is TRBV5-1, the J call TRBJ2-2; 9 positions match TRBD1. Germline V gene lookup returns CDR1 SGHRS and CDR2 YFSETQ. This CDR3 is 15 amino acids long. V dropped 5 bases and J dropped 6; count of bases not matched to a gene: 8. CDR3: CASRRDRALSGELFF. The DNA for the CDR3 is TGCGCCAGCAGAAGGGACAGGGCATTGTCCGGGGAGCTGTTTTTT. The full variable domain, in which reference TRBV5-1 and TRBJ2-2 provide the parts outside the CDR3, is KAGVTQTPRYLIKTRGQQVTLSCSPISGHRSVSWYQQTPGQGLQFLFEYFSETQRNKGNFPGRFSGRQFSNSRSEMNVSTLELGDSALYLCASRRDRALSGELFFGEGSRLTVL.

This sequence joins TRBV18 and TRBJ1-1; D is undetermined. The CDR3 extends over 14 amino acids. Between the trimmed V and J ends, which lost 3 bases and 11 bases, there was a span of 19 bases. Germline V gene lookup returns CDR1 KGHSH and CDR2 LQKENI. CDR3 nucleotide sequence: TGTGCCAGCTCACCGTCCATCGCAGGATTAGGCGCTTTCTTT. As protein: CASSPSIAGLGAFF.

In its sample, this clone was seen once. Other nucleotide sequences from this sample produce the same CDR3. The chain recombines TRBV18 with TRBJ1-1; a possible D gene is TRBD1 (5 bases). The CDR3 has 15 residues. Germline V gene lookup returns CDR1 KGHSH and CDR2 LQKENI. With 3 bases removed from V and 1 base from J, the gap between germline ends came to 12 bases. CDR3 region: CASSPRAGSNTEAFF. CDR3 coding DNA: TGTGCCAGCTCACCCCGCGCAGGGTCGAACACTGAAGCTTTCTTT.

This chain joins TRBV28 and TRBJ1-5; 10 nucleotides align to TRBD1. The CDR3 extends over 18 amino acids. The J segment lost 0 bases and the V segment lost 6 bases, leaving 11 bases of the junction unmatched. Germline assignment: CDR1 MDHEN and CDR2 SYDVKM. The CDR3 spells CASSPPTGGGYSNQPQHF. Here the CDR3 DNA reads TGTGCCAGCAGCCCACCGACAGGGGGCGGTTATAGCAATCAGCCCCAGCATTTT.

V and J are TRBV7-2 and TRBJ2-1, with a weak D call TRBD2 (6 bases). The CDR3 contains 15 residues. Trimming took 6 bases from V and 1 from J, leaving 13 bases between them. CDR1 and CDR2 (germline): SGHTA, FQGNSA. The CDR3 DNA reads as TGTGCCAGCAGAAAATCGGGGACTTCCTACAATGAGCAGTTCTTC. The encoded protein is CASRKSGTSYNEQFF.

The genes are TRBV15 and TRBJ1-5; D not certain. The CDR3 is made up of 13 amino acids. Germline V gene data show CDR1 as LNHNV and CDR2 as YYDKDF (reference sequence). Trimming removed 0 bases from V and 9 bases from J, with 9 bases in between. The CDR3 DNA follows: TGTGCCACCAGCAGAGAGACCCGCTGGCCCCAGCATTTT. This gives the protein CATSRETRWPQHF.

V and J are TRBV7-2 and TRBJ1-2, with TRBD1 identical over 7 bases. CDR3 length equals 17 residues. The germline V gene encodes CDR1 SGHTA and CDR2 FQGNSA. V shed 2 bases and J 1 base; nucleotides not matched to a gene: 10. The CDR3 protein is CASSLFAQGEVNYGYTF. CDR3 nucleotides: TGTGCCAGCAGCTTATTTGCCCAGGGGGAGGTTAACTATGGCTACACCTTC.

Concerning this clone: A far bigger clonotype differs at one base, so this is likely a read error. The CDR3 spells CSIVGSLTLVAFF. The DNA of the CDR3 is TGCAGCATTGTTGGGTCCCTGACCCTAGTTGCTTTCTTT. The chain uses TRBV29-1 and TRBJ1-1; D not resolved. Germline V CDR1 and CDR2: SQVTM, ANQGSEA. The CDR3 length is 13 residues. Trimming cost V 8 bases and J 11 bases, with 24 bases left between them.

The rearrangement uses TRBV25-1 and TRBJ2-1, with D hard to call. V lost 8 bases, J lost 5 bases, and 10 bases lay in between. The germline V gene encodes CDR1 MGHDK and CDR2 SYGVNS. This CDR3 region has 12 residues. CDR3 sequence: CASQRSNNEQFF. Written as DNA, the CDR3 is TGTGCCAGCCAAAGGAGCAACAATGAGCAGTTCTTC.

The chain employs TRBV29-1 and TRBJ2-1, with D uncertain. CDR1 and CDR2 from the germline V gene are SQVTM and ANQGSEA. Trimming shortened V by 7 bases and J by 5 bases, and 12 bases separated the two germline ends. The CDR3 is 12 amino acids. The DNA for the CDR3 is TGCAGCGCCCAAGGGCAGCACAATGAGCAGTTCTTC. Its translation: CSAQGQHNEQFF.

This clone was counted only a few times. The chain uses TRBV2 and TRBJ1-4; tentative D call: TRBD1 (6 bases). Trimming took 6 bases from V and 10 from J, leaving 18 bases between them. Per germline, CDR1 SNHLY and CDR2 FYNNEI. CDR3 length: 14 residues. The CDR3 loop reads CASRGAGGDGKLFF. The DNA for the CDR3 is TGTGCCAGCAGGGGCGCGGGGGGCGACGGAAAACTGTTTTTT.

Turning to this clone: A read error may explain this, as a much larger clone is one base away. The same CDR3 also results from other DNA sequences found in this sample. This sequence joins TRBV5-6 and TRBJ2-2; unclear D gene. V lost 1 base and J lost 1, with 2 bases in between. The CDR3 has 13 residues. The V gene's germline CDR1 is SGHDT and CDR2 YYEEEE. The CDR3 reads CASSLLNTGELFF. CDR3 in DNA: TGTGCCAGCAGCTTGCTGAACACCGGGGAGCTGTTTTTT.

The chain carries TRBV28 and TRBJ2-2; D is unresolved. V gave up 4 bases and J gave up 1 base, with 4 bases separating them. CDR1 is MDHEN and CDR2 is SYDVKM in the germline V gene. The CDR3 is 13 residues long. CDR3 protein: CASSYRNTGELFF. DNA of the CDR3: TGTGCCAGCAGTTACAGGAACACCGGGGAGCTGTTTTTT.

This clone was counted many times. The rearrangement joins TRBV11-3 to TRBJ2-2; 8 positions match TRBD2. Trimming took 5 bases from V and 6 from J; bases not matched to a gene: 14. This CDR3 comprises 17 residues. Per germline, CDR1 SGHNT and CDR2 YENEEA. This CDR3 reads CASSPRLSGAGAGELFF. The CDR3 DNA follows: TGTGCCAGCAGCCCCCGCCTGTCGGGAGCGGGAGCCGGGGAGCTGTTTTTT.

In this sample, this clone turned up a few times. The V and J genes are TRBV27 and TRBJ1-1, with D unclear. The CDR3 length is 16 residues. Germline V CDR1 and CDR2: MNHEY, SMNVEV (reference sequence). Between the trimmed V and J ends, which lost 2 bases and 0 bases, there was a span of 13 bases. The CDR3 DNA reads TGTGCCAGCAGTTTAGAAGTGGCATTGATGAACACTGAAGCTTTCTTT. This sequence encodes CASSLEVALMNTEAFF.

The rearrangement links TRBV10-3 to TRBJ1-5; 9 bases line up with TRBD1. This CDR3 region has 14 residues. V trimming: 7 bases; J trimming: 4 bases; junction bases outside the gene matches: 5. Germline values: CDR1 ENHRY, CDR2 SYGVKD. This CDR3 reads CAIKGDRENQPQHF. The CDR3 DNA reads TGTGCCATCAAAGGGGACAGGGAGAATCAGCCCCAGCATTTT.

The chain couples TRBV18 to TRBJ2-7; D remains unclear. This CDR3 region has 15 residues. The germline V gene encodes CDR1 KGHSH and CDR2 LQKENI. With 0 bases removed from V and 3 bases from J, the gap between germline ends came to 12 bases. The CDR3, as DNA: TGTGCCAGCTCACCACCTTCGGGTTTGGGCTACGAGCAGTACTTC. Its protein product is CASSPPSGLGYEQYF.

The rearrangement joins TRBV10-3 to TRBJ1-3; D unclear. The V and J ends lost 9 bases and 4 bases respectively, with 10 bases between them. This CDR3 region has 12 residues. Germline CDR1 is ENHRY and CDR2 is SYGVKD. CDR3 in DNA: TGTGCCATAATCACATGGGGAAACACCATATATTTT. Translated, it gives CAIITWGNTIYF.

This clone occurred a few times. The V and J genes are TRBV7-2 and TRBJ2-7; TRBD1 aligns across 8 bases. The V segment lost 5 bases and the J segment 3 bases; nucleotides outside the gene matches: 9. From germline, CDR1 is SGHTA and CDR2 FQGNSA. The CDR3 has 15 residues. The chain's CDR3 is CASSLGGQGGYEQYF. CDR3 nucleotides: TGTGCCAGCAGCCTAGGCGGACAGGGAGGCTACGAGCAGTACTTC. The entire variable domain, with the rest obtained from reference TRBV7-2 and TRBJ2-7, is as follows: GAGVSQSPSNKVTEKGKDVELRCDPISGHTALYWYRQSLGQGLEFLIYFQGNSAPDKSGLPSDRFSAERTGGSVSTLTIQRTQQEDSAVYLCASSLGGQGGYEQYFGPGTRLTVT.

This chain connects TRBV13 to TRBJ1-2; D might be TRBD1 (5 bases). This CDR3 region has 14 residues. With 3 bases removed from V and 8 bases from J, the gap between germline ends came to 16 bases. Germline loops: CDR1 PRHDT, CDR2 FYEKMQ (reference sequence). CDR3 region: CASSLKFRERGYTF. In DNA, the CDR3 is TGTGCCAGCAGCTTGAAGTTCAGGGAGCGGGGCTACACCTTC.

The chain employs TRBV7-2 and TRBJ1-2; D remains ambiguous. Germline CDR1 is SGHTA and CDR2 is FQGNSA. Trimming took off 4 bases at V and 2 bases at J, with 8 bases between the two ends. The CDR3 sequence is 13 residues long. This CDR3 is CASSSTPNYGYTF. In DNA form, the CDR3 reads TGTGCCAGCAGCTCCACCCCAAACTATGGCTACACCTTC.